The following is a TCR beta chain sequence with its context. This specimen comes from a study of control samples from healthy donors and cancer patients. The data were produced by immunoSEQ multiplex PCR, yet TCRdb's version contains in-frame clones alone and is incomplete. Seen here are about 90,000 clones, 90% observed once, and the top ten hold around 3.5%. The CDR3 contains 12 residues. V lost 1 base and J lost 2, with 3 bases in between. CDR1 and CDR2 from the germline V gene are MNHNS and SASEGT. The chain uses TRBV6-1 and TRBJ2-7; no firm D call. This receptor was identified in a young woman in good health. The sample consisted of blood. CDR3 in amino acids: CASSEDTYEQYF. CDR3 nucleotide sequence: TGTGCCAGCAGTGAAGACACCTACGAGCAGTACTTC.